This T cell receptor beta chain was documented in a study of cytomegalovirus exposure and HLA in healthy donors. Study details: Earlier, 150 million to 200 million T cells were analyzed, and over 95 million unique TCR beta sequences were found among them. The study, taken as a whole, reports: In a later analysis, TCR beta V- and J-gene trimming showed a link to a missense DCLRE1C variant. Roughly uniform sequencing depth across donors was assumed, possibly incorrectly. In all likelihood, a cluster of highly shared sequence variants was a sequencing artifact.

A remark on this clone: Its target is not known.

A multiplex PCR was run with 60 Vbeta primers and 13 Jbeta primers. Generated by immunoSEQ multiplex PCR, the TCRdb table keeps only in-frame clones and is missing some. The table shows 110,000 to 150,000 clones, with about a tenth occurring only once. The CDR3 totals 16 residues. V shed 0 bases and J 2 bases; nucleotides not matched to a gene: 5. The germline V gene has CDR1 LNHNV and CDR2 YYDKDF (reference sequence). The TCR originated in a male donor in good health and CMV-seronegative. The sequenced sample consisted of PBMCs. The V and J genes are TRBV15 and TRBJ2-7; 9 bases fit TRBD2. CDR3 amino acids: CATSRDLASGAYEQYF. CDR3 in DNA: TGTGCCACCAGCAGAGATCTGGCTAGCGGGGCCTACGAGCAGTACTTC. Full variable domain (remainder filled in from reference TRBV15 and TRBJ2-7): DAMVIQNPRYQVTQFGKPVTLSCSQTLNHNVMYWYQQKSSQAPKLLFHYYDKDFNNEADTPDNFQSRRPNTSFCFLDIRSPGLGDTAMYLCATSRDLASGAYEQYFGPGTRLTVT.